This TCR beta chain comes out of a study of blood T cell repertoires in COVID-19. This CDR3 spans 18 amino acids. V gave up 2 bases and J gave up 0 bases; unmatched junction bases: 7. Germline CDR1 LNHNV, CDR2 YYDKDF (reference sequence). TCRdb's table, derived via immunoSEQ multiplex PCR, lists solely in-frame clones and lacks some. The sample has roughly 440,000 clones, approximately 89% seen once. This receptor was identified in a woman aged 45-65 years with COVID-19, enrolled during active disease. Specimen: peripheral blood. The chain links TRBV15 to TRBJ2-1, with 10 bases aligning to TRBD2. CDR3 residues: CATSRKRTSGISYNEQFF. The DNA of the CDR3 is TGTGCCACCAGCAGAAAAAGGACTAGCGGAATCTCCTACAATGAGCAGTTCTTC.